Following are 18 T cell receptor beta chains from one sample sequenced in a study of T-cell memory formation after mild COVID-19. MiXCR, applied by TCRdb to the 5' RACE reads, yields one record per CDR3 protein. The sample holds 290,000 or so distinct CDR3 sequences, 15% to 20% seen once. Sequenced sample: PBMCs or a T cell subset sorted from them (not recorded which). The source of these receptors is a man younger than 35 who had mild COVID-19 (a few samples of this study predate the infection). Cell type and time point are not known.

The chain couples TRBV28 to TRBJ2-3, with unresolved D. V was cut by 3 bases and J by 2 bases, with 12 bases left in between. Germline V lookup: CDR1 MDHEN, CDR2 SYDVKM. The CDR3 has 15 amino acids. The CDR3 spells CASSLTDGTTDTQYF. CDR3 coding DNA: TGTGCCAGCAGTTTGACGGACGGAACCACAGATACGCAGTATTTT. Full variable domain (missing parts from reference TRBV28 and TRBJ2-3): DVKVTQSSRYLVKRTGEKVFLECVQDMDHENMFWYRQDPGLGLRLIYFSYDVKMKEKGDIPEGYSVSREKKERFSLILESASTNQTSMYLCASSLTDGTTDTQYFGPGTRLTVL.

The chain recombines TRBV12-3 or TRBV12-4 with TRBJ1-1; D unclear. V shed 3 bases and J shed 6 bases, with 5 bases lying between them. The CDR3 is 11 residues long. The CDR3 is CASSFGSEAFF. As DNA, the CDR3 is TGTGCCAGCAGTTTTGGGTCTGAAGCTTTCTTT.

This clonotype appeared many times. The chain carries TRBV5-1 and TRBJ2-1; 8 bases align to TRBD1. The CDR3 length is 13 residues. V lost 7 bases and J lost 1; bases outside the gene matches: 1. Germline V gene data show CDR1 as SGHRS and CDR2 as YFSETQ. The CDR3 loop is CASGQGSYNEQFF. The CDR3 DNA is TGCGCCAGCGGACAGGGATCCTACAATGAGCAGTTCTTC. The full variable domain, rest sourced from reference TRBV5-1 and TRBJ2-1, is KAGVTQTPRYLIKTRGQQVTLSCSPISGHRSVSWYQQTPGQGLQFLFEYFSETQRNKGNFPGRFSGRQFSNSRSEMNVSTLELGDSALYLCASGQGSYNEQFFGPGTRLTVL.

The V and J genes are TRBV4-1 and TRBJ2-1; D gene uncertain. Germline assignment: CDR1 MGHRA and CDR2 YSYEKL. Trimming took off 8 bases at V and 4 bases at J, with 9 bases between the two ends. This CDR3 comprises 12 residues. This CDR3 is CASAPSYNEQFF. Written as DNA, the CDR3 is TGCGCCAGCGCCCCGAGTTACAATGAGCAGTTCTTC.

In its sample, this clonotype was seen a few times. This chain connects TRBV12-3 or TRBV12-4 to TRBJ1-5; D call uncertain. V was shortened by 7 bases and J by 7 bases, with 14 bases between the two germline ends. The CDR3 contains 13 residues. CDR3 DNA: TGTGCCAGCACCCCCCACGTTGGGCAGCCCCAGCATTTT. Translated, it gives CASTPHVGQPQHF.

This chain connects TRBV18 to TRBJ2-1, with a possible D match to TRBD1 (5 bases). The V end lost 2 bases, the J end lost 7 bases, and 12 bases lay between the germline ends. The germline gives CDR1 KGHSH, CDR2 LQKENI. The CDR3 has 14 residues. For the CDR3, the DNA is TGTGCCAGCTCACCAAGAACAGGTGAGAATGAGCAGTTCTTC. This encodes CASSPRTGENEQFF.

The rearrangement uses TRBV29-1 and TRBJ1-1; 8 nucleotides match TRBD1. CDR3 length: 13 residues. The J segment lost 11 bases and the V segment lost 3 bases, leaving 11 bases of the junction unmatched. The germline CDR1 and CDR2 sequences are SQVTM and ANQGSEA. The CDR3 DNA reads as TGCAGCGTTGATGGGACAGGTGGAACGGGGGCTTTCTTT. Translating gives CSVDGTGGTGAFF.

The chain joins TRBV29-1 to TRBJ2-3; 15 nucleotides align to TRBD2. The CDR3 totals 15 residues. V dropped 5 bases and J dropped 5; count of bases not matched to a gene: 5. Germline-derived CDR1 and CDR2 are SQVTM and ANQGSEA. In nucleotides, the CDR3 is TGCAGCGTTTGGACTAGCGGGGGGGTAGGAGATACGCAGTATTTT. Its protein product is CSVWTSGGVGDTQYF.

In this sample, this clonotype turned up many times. The chain couples TRBV12-3 or TRBV12-4 to TRBJ1-3; 7 positions match TRBD1. The junction had 2 bases not matched to a gene; V was cut back by 6 bases and J by 0 bases. The CDR3 runs to 14 residues. CDR3 sequence: CASSRGSSGNTIYF. The CDR3 DNA reads as TGTGCCAGCAGCAGGGGGTCCTCTGGAAACACCATATATTTT.

There are a few counts of this clonotype. This chain joins TRBV20-1 and TRBJ2-7; the match to TRBD2 covers 7 bases. The germline gives CDR1 DFQATT, CDR2 SNEGSKA (reference sequence). The V segment lost 2 bases and the J segment 6 bases; nucleotides outside the gene matches: 16. The CDR3 totals 16 residues. CDR3 sequence (DNA): TGCAGTGCTAGAACCTTACCTAGCGGCCGATCAGGCGAGCAGTACGTC. Its protein is CSARTLPSGRSGEQYV.

In its sample, this clonotype was seen a few times. The V and J genes are TRBV4-1 and TRBJ2-3; no definite D call. Germline values: CDR1 MGHRA, CDR2 YSYEKL. V gave up 4 bases and J gave up 5 bases, with 13 bases separating them. The CDR3 covers 14 residues. CDR3 sequence (DNA): TGCGCCAGCAGCCCCGCTGCCTTGGGAGATACGCAGTATTTT. Translated, it gives CASSPAALGDTQYF.

In its sample, this clonotype was seen a few times. The rearrangement joins TRBV12-3 or TRBV12-4 to TRBJ1-5; TRBD1 might be the D (5 bases). Trimming pared 6 bases from V and 7 bases from J, leaving 16 bases between. The CDR3 is made up of 14 amino acids. CDR3 sequence reads: CASSPAGGTQPQHF. The CDR3 region has the DNA TGTGCCAGCAGCCCTGCGGGGGGGACGCAGCCCCAGCATTTT.

This clonotype turned up a few times. The rearrangement uses TRBV5-1 and TRBJ2-2; TRBD2 is a possible D gene (5 bases). Germline CDR1 reads SGHRS; CDR2 reads YFSETQ. The CDR3 covers 15 residues. Trimming cost V 4 bases and J 5 bases, with 15 bases left between them. The CDR3 loop is CASSAGSGNTGELFF. The CDR3 bases are TGCGCCAGCAGCGCTGGAAGCGGAAATACCGGGGAGCTGTTTTTT.

The chain combines TRBV20-1 with TRBJ1-1; 7 nucleotides agree with TRBD1. Trimming took 2 bases from V and 6 from J; bases not matched to a gene: 0. This CDR3 contains 11 residues. Germline lookup yields CDR1 DFQATT and CDR2 SNEGSKA (reference sequence). The CDR3 loop is CSARQGAEAFF. The CDR3 DNA is TGCAGTGCTAGACAGGGGGCTGAAGCTTTCTTT.

This clonotype has only a few counts. The chain combines TRBV28 with TRBJ1-5; 7 bases align to TRBD1. Unmatched junction bases numbered 3, after V lost 1 base and J lost 3 bases. The CDR3 is made up of 15 amino acids. Germline CDR1 and CDR2: MDHEN and SYDVKM. The CDR3 bases are TGTGCCAGCAGTTTATCTACAGGGGCCAATCAGCCCCAGCATTTT. It yields the protein CASSLSTGANQPQHF.

The V call is TRBV7-9, the J call TRBJ2-5; D might be TRBD1 (5 bases). CDR3 length equals 14 residues. Looked up from germline, CDR1 is SEHNR and CDR2 is FQNEAQ (reference sequence). Deletions cut 0 bases from V and 4 bases from J, with 9 bases between. The CDR3 loop is CASSLALRGETQYF. The CDR3 DNA reads TGTGCCAGCAGCTTAGCGCTTAGGGGAGAGACCCAGTACTTC.

This clonotype has just a few counts. CDR3 loop: CSVEGQGASLEQFF. The CDR3 coding sequence is TGCAGCGTTGAAGGGCAGGGGGCGTCACTTGAGCAGTTCTTC. V gene TRBV29-1 combines with J gene TRBJ2-1; 8 bases match TRBD1. Germline values: CDR1 SQVTM, CDR2 ANQGSEA. The CDR3 contains 14 residues. V shed 1 base and J 9 bases; nucleotides not matched to a gene: 8.

This clonotype was picked up a small number of times. The gene calls are TRBV5-6 and TRBJ2-2, with D perhaps matching TRBD1 (5 bases). CDR3 length equals 16 residues. Deletions cut 4 bases from V and 4 bases from J, with 17 bases between. Germline V gives CDR1 SGHDT, CDR2 YYEEEE. CDR3 sequence (DNA): TGTGCCAGCAGCGCCCTCGGCAAAGGGGTCACCGGGGAGCTGTTTTTT. Residues: CASSALGKGVTGELFF.